One and the same sample provided the 16 T cell receptor beta chains below, sequenced in a study of technical replicates of blood from several donors. Generated by immunoSEQ multiplex PCR, the TCRdb table keeps only in-frame clones and is missing some. The table shows approximately 73,000 clones, with approximately 91% occurring only once. The sequenced sample was T cells isolated from PBMCs. The receptors here all came from a human donor in good health.

In its sample, this clone was seen a few times. The chain couples TRBV30 to TRBJ1-1; D ambiguous. V shed 1 base and J shed 3 bases, with 9 bases lying between them. CDR3 length: 13 amino acids. Germline-derived CDR1 and CDR2 are GTSNPN and SVGIG (reference sequence). In nucleotides, the CDR3 is TGTGCCTGGAGTGACAGTGATTACACTGAAGCTTTCTTT. This translates into CAWSDSDYTEAFF.

As DNA, the CDR3 is TGTGCCAGCAGTCCCGGGACAGGAGTGCGGCCCCAGCATTTT. Protein product: CASSPGTGVRPQHF. V is TRBV6-5 and J is TRBJ1-5; 8 nucleotides match TRBD1. The CDR3 covers 14 residues. The germline gives CDR1 MNHEY, CDR2 SVGAGI. V dropped 5 bases and J dropped 9; count of bases not matched to a gene: 9.

This rearrangement joins TRBV6-5 to TRBJ2-7; 8 bases fit TRBD2. The V gene's germline CDR1 is MNHEY and CDR2 SVGAGI. V was pared by 5 bases and J by 0 bases, with 3 bases of the junction left unmatched. The CDR3 loop spans 14 amino acids. The CDR3, as DNA: TGTGCCAGCAGTAATGCGGGAGGCTCCTACGAGCAGTACTTC. Amino acids: CASSNAGGSYEQYF.

This rearrangement joins TRBV7-6 to TRBJ1-5; no clear D gene. The CDR3 runs 15 residues. Germline CDR1 reads SGHVS; CDR2 reads FNYEAQ. Deletions cut 4 bases from V and 4 bases from J, with 14 bases between. CDR3 nucleotide sequence: TGTGCCAGCAGCTCCGCCCCATGGAGGAATCAGCCCCAGCATTTT. Encoded protein: CASSSAPWRNQPQHF.

This clone was recorded only once. The chain recombines TRBV7-2 with TRBJ1-1, with a weak D call TRBD1 (6 bases). The V end was cut by 0 bases, the J end by 1 base, with 9 bases between. CDR1 is SGHTA and CDR2 is FQGNSA in the germline V gene. This CDR3 comprises 15 residues. The CDR3: CASSLATGQNTEAFF. The CDR3 region has the DNA TGTGCCAGCAGCTTAGCGACGGGACAGAACACTGAAGCTTTCTTT.

The rearrangement joins TRBV10-3 to TRBJ2-7; the match to TRBD1 covers 7 bases. The CDR3 length is 15 residues. CDR1 is ENHRY and CDR2 is SYGVKD in the germline V gene. V trimming: 2 bases; J trimming: 1 base; junction bases outside the gene matches: 5. DNA of the CDR3: TGTGCCATCAGTGAGATAAGGGGACAGTCCTACGAGCAGTACTTC. Translated, it gives CAISEIRGQSYEQYF.

The chain links TRBV27 to TRBJ2-7, with 7 bases aligning to TRBD2. The CDR3 runs to 14 residues. The germline CDR1 and CDR2 sequences are MNHEY and SMNVEV (reference sequence). With V trimmed by 5 bases and J by 5 bases, 9 bases remained unmatched. The CDR3 spells CASSPVLASDEQYF. CDR3 in DNA: TGTGCCAGCAGTCCAGTACTAGCGAGCGACGAGCAGTACTTC.

The chain has TRBV9 and TRBJ1-5; possibly TRBD1 for D (5 bases). The CDR3 is 15 amino acids. Germline V gene data show CDR1 as SGDLS and CDR2 as YYNGEE. V lost 0 bases to trimming and J lost 7 bases, with 14 bases between them. In DNA, the CDR3 is TGTGCCAGCAGCGTAGGTGTAGGGGTTGGGCAGCCCCAGCATTTT. Translating gives CASSVGVGVGQPQHF.

The rearrangement joins TRBV9 to TRBJ1-1, with 8 nucleotides matching TRBD1. The CDR3 totals 13 residues. Losses at the gene ends were 3 bases for V and 4 bases for J; bases not matched to a gene: 2. CDR1 and CDR2 from the germline V gene are SGDLS and YYNGEE. The CDR3 DNA sequence: TGTGCCAGCAGCGGACAGGGGAGCACTGAAGCTTTCTTT. This gives the protein CASSGQGSTEAFF.

J is TRBJ2-7 and V is TRBV11-3, with TRBD2 matching over 7 bases. The trim removed 6 bases at V and 1 base at J, leaving 12 bases unmatched. The CDR3 runs to 16 residues. CDR1 and CDR2 from the germline V gene are SGHNT and YENEEA. The CDR3 region is CASSLSQAGPSYEQYF. DNA for the CDR3: TGTGCCAGCAGTCTATCCCAAGCGGGACCATCCTACGAGCAGTACTTC.

The chain carries TRBV6-5 and TRBJ1-2; perhaps TRBD1 as D (6 bases). The V end lost 7 bases, the J end lost 6 bases, and 15 bases lay between the germline ends. The CDR3 contains 13 residues. Germline CDR1 reads MNHEY; CDR2 reads SVGAGI. The CDR3 region is CASTLNRANGYTF. CDR3 DNA sequence: TGTGCCAGCACTTTAAACAGGGCCAATGGCTACACCTTC.

This chain connects TRBV13 to TRBJ2-1, with 9 bases identical to TRBD2. The ends lost 2 bases at V and 4 bases at J; junction bases unmatched: 6. Germline assignment: CDR1 PRHDT and CDR2 FYEKMQ (reference sequence). The CDR3 contains 16 residues. The CDR3 reads CASSLRGTSYYNEQFF. CDR3 bases: TGTGCCAGCAGCTTACGGGGGACTAGCTATTACAATGAGCAGTTCTTC.

This CDR3 is CASSQDGTVPTDTQYF. The CDR3 DNA reads as TGCGCCAGCAGCCAAGATGGGACAGTCCCCACAGATACGCAGTATTTT. The chain joins TRBV4-3 to TRBJ2-3; 7 positions match TRBD1. Per the germline V gene, CDR1 is LGHNA and CDR2 is YSLEER. With 0 bases clipped from V and 2 bases from J, the junction kept 5 bases outside the gene matches. This CDR3 contains 16 residues.

This chain joins TRBV2 and TRBJ2-1; D remains ambiguous. V was trimmed by 4 bases and J by 3 bases, leaving 4 bases between them. This CDR3 is built from 12 residues. The germline CDR1 and CDR2 sequences are SNHLY and FYNNEI. The CDR3 region has the DNA TGTGCCAGCAGTGGACACTACAATGAGCAGTTCTTC. It specifies CASSGHYNEQFF.

CDR3 protein: CASRGSGGAYEQYF. The CDR3 DNA is TGTGCCAGCAGGGGGTCAGGGGGCGCCTACGAGCAGTACTTC. This chain links TRBV28 with TRBJ2-7; TRBD1 aligns across 8 bases. Germline lookup yields CDR1 MDHEN and CDR2 SYDVKM. The CDR3 length is 14 residues. Germline trimming cut 6 bases from V and 2 bases from J; bases unmatched to any gene: 6.

This clone was found once. The V gene is TRBV6-1, the J gene TRBJ2-2, with 8 bases lining up with TRBD1. The CDR3 extends over 15 amino acids. The V gene's germline CDR1 is MNHNS and CDR2 SASEGT. V dropped 5 bases and J dropped 1; count of bases not matched to a gene: 3. The CDR3 region has the DNA TGTGCCAGCAGTCGGACAGGGTGGAACACCGGGGAGCTGTTTTTT. It encodes CASSRTGWNTGELFF.